The next 15 T cell receptor beta chains were all read from a single sample in a study of human T cells and chemical hapten exposure. TCRdb redid the calling of the RACE reads with MiXCR, one entry per CDR3 protein. The profile covers tens of thousands of distinct CDR3 sequences, with 8.5% appearing a single time and approximately 3.5% taken by the ten largest. Sample time point: patch test 2, 6 weeks after DPC sensitization. The treatment: therapeutic diphenylcyclopropenone sensitization with weekly scalp DPC. The sample here was whole blood, taken in connection with sensitization to the hapten diphenylcyclopropenone (DPC). These receptors were taken from a woman aged 50 to 65 with alopecia areata. Some clones in this sample may be carry-over from other donors' samples.

This sequence joins TRBV3-1 and TRBJ1-1; 10 nucleotides agree with TRBD1. V shed 8 bases, J shed 5 bases, and the junction held 8 bases outside the gene matches. Germline CDR1 reads LGHDT; CDR2 reads YNNKEL (reference sequence). The CDR3 consists of 14 residues. In nucleotides, the CDR3 is TGTGCCAGCGACGGGGGGACAGGGGTGACTGAAGCTTTCTTT. Protein: CASDGGTGVTEAFF.

Points on this clonotype: This may be a read error, as it is one base from a much larger clone. The chain uses TRBV7-2 and TRBJ1-1, with D possibly matching TRBD1 (6 bases). CDR1 SGHTA and CDR2 FQGNSA come from the germline V gene. The CDR3 loop spans 15 amino acids. In DNA, the CDR3 is TGTGTCAGCAGCCCCCAGTCAGGGGTGAACACTGAAGCTTTCTTT. It codes for CVSSPQSGVNTEAFF.

This clonotype was detected only a few times. The chain couples TRBV12-3 or TRBV12-4 to TRBJ2-7; no reliable D call. The CDR3 has 14 amino acids. V shed 7 bases and J shed 2 bases, with 15 bases lying between them. This CDR3 reads CASTLSGRAYEQYF. For the CDR3, the DNA is TGTGCCAGCACCCTGTCGGGTCGGGCCTACGAGCAGTACTTC.

This clonotype was seen many times. This chain links TRBV25-1 with TRBJ1-1, with D perhaps TRBD1 (6 bases). This CDR3 is 13 amino acids long. Deletions cut 4 bases from V and 1 base from J, with 7 bases between. CDR1 MGHDK and CDR2 SYGVNS come from the germline V gene. CDR3 DNA: TGTGCCAGCAGTGCACAGGGGAACACTGAAGCTTTCTTT. This gives the protein CASSAQGNTEAFF. Drawing the rest from reference TRBV25-1 and TRBJ1-1, the complete variable domain is EADIYQTPRYLVIGTGKKITLECSQTMGHDKMYWYQQDPGMELHLIHYSYGVNSTEKGDLSSESTVSRIRTEHFPLTLESARPSHTSQYLCASSAQGNTEAFFGQGTRLTVV.

This clonotype was observed at least ten times. The chain uses TRBV4-1 and TRBJ1-1, with 7 bases aligning to TRBD1. Germline V lookup: CDR1 MGHRA, CDR2 YSYEKL. CDR3 length: 17 residues. The junction had 11 bases not matched to a gene; V was cut back by 3 bases and J by 1 base. The CDR3 coding sequence is TGCGCCAGCAGCCAGCCGGGACAGCAACCCGGGAACACTGAAGCTTTCTTT. It yields the protein CASSQPGQQPGNTEAFF.

This clonotype was recorded a few times. V gene TRBV7-9 combines with J gene TRBJ1-1; 9 nucleotides agree with TRBD1. Germline V gives CDR1 SEHNR, CDR2 FQNEAQ (reference sequence). The CDR3 length is 16 residues. Trimming cost V 5 bases and J 3 bases; bases outside gene matches: 10. CDR3 residues: CASSPYRGRLDTEAFF. The CDR3 DNA is TGTGCCAGCAGCCCCTACAGGGGGCGATTAGACACTGAAGCTTTCTTT.

This clonotype was recorded at least ten times. The CDR3 loop reads CASSLEVNTEAFF. CDR3 DNA sequence: TGTGCCAGCAGCTTAGAGGTGAACACTGAAGCTTTCTTT. The rearrangement links TRBV7-9 to TRBJ1-1; the D is unclear. Trimming stripped 1 base from V and 0 bases from J, with 3 bases between. Germline V gene data show CDR1 as SEHNR and CDR2 as FQNEAQ (reference sequence). This CDR3 has 13 amino acids.

A few counts support this clonotype. The V and J genes are TRBV20-1 and TRBJ2-1, with 9 bases fitting TRBD2. This CDR3 region has 13 residues. The V and J ends lost 6 bases and 14 bases, in that order; junction bases with no gene match: 14. Germline assignment: CDR1 DFQATT and CDR2 SNEGSKA (reference sequence). The CDR3 reads CSARWGVSGSKFF. CDR3 bases: TGCAGTGCCAGATGGGGGGTTAGCGGGAGCAAGTTCTTC.

This clonotype has a count of ten or more. The V gene is TRBV4-3, the J gene TRBJ1-6; the D is unclear. The CDR3 has 13 residues. CDR1 is LGHNA and CDR2 is YSLEER in the germline V gene. Between the trimmed V and J ends, which lost 0 bases and 10 bases, there was a span of 7 bases. In nucleotides, the CDR3 is TGCGCCAGCAGCCAAGATGCTGGATCACCCCTCCACTTT. Its translation is CASSQDAGSPLHF.

This clonotype was seen more than once but under ten times. The chain carries TRBV6-5 and TRBJ1-6, with D perhaps TRBD1 (5 bases). This CDR3 has 15 residues. CDR1 is MNHEY, CDR2 SVGAGI, per germline. Trimming shortened V by 2 bases and J by 8 bases, and 13 bases separated the two germline ends. Here the CDR3 reads CASSYRGGRDSPLHF. DNA of the CDR3: TGTGCCAGCAGTTACAGGGGTGGAAGAGATTCACCCCTCCACTTT.

This sequence joins TRBV27 and TRBJ2-7, with TRBD2 matching over 8 bases. The CDR3 sequence is 13 residues long. In germline, CDR1 is MNHEY, CDR2 SMNVEV (reference sequence). After removal of 4 bases from V and 3 bases from J, the junction contained 2 bases not matched to a gene. CDR3 sequence (DNA): TGTGCCAGCAGTTCCAGCGGGAGCTACGAGCAGTACTTC. It codes for CASSSSGSYEQYF.

This clonotype was observed a few times. Written as DNA, the CDR3 is TGTGCCAGTAGTCGCCGTGCACTACAGGGGGCCATCTCTGGGGCCAACGTCCTGACTTTC. This sequence encodes CASSRRALQGAISGANVLTF. This chain uses TRBV19 with TRBJ2-6, with 9 nucleotides matching TRBD1. The CDR3 sequence is 20 residues long. After removal of 5 bases from V and 0 bases from J, the junction contained 14 bases not matched to a gene. The germline CDR1 and CDR2 sequences are LNHDA and SQIVND (reference sequence).

This rearrangement joins TRBV25-1 to TRBJ2-7; D uncertain. Germline CDR1 MGHDK, CDR2 SYGVNS. Trimming took off 4 bases at V and 4 bases at J, with 14 bases between the two ends. The length of the CDR3 is 14 residues. The CDR3 DNA reads as TGTGCCAGCAGTGGTCCAACGTCTCCGTACGAGCAGTACTTC. Its protein product is CASSGPTSPYEQYF.

This clonotype was counted many times. The CDR3 nucleotides are TGTGCCAGCAGCGTGTCCGCGGGGGCTTCCTCCTACGAGCAGTACTTC. It translates to CASSVSAGASSYEQYF. The V call is TRBV9, the J call TRBJ2-7, with D perhaps TRBD2 (7 bases). Germline CDR1 and CDR2: SGDLS and YYNGEE. Trimming cost V 2 bases and J 0 bases, with 15 bases left between them. This CDR3 has 16 amino acids.

This clonotype has at least ten counts. This rearrangement joins TRBV20-1 to TRBJ2-3; D is uncertain. V lost 6 bases, J lost 5 bases, and 9 bases lay in between. The CDR3 loop spans 11 amino acids. CDR1 is DFQATT and CDR2 is SNEGSKA in the germline V gene (reference sequence). The CDR3 protein is CSAKLGDTQYF. The DNA of the CDR3 is TGCAGTGCCAAACTCGGAGATACGCAGTATTTT.